The clone carrying this TCR beta chain was seen a single time. These data are taken from a study of T cell repertoires in cytomegalovirus infection. Looked up from germline, CDR1 is SQVTM and CDR2 is ANQGSEA. The CDR3 totals 17 residues. Trimming cost V 6 bases and J 4 bases; bases outside gene matches: 14. TCRdb called the reads again in MiXCR, with one record for every CDR3 protein. The table lists hundreds of thousands of distinct CDR3 sequences, roughly 36% of them singletons, with more than 2.5% in the top ten. Sequenced input: PBMCs. V is TRBV29-1 and J is TRBJ2-3; TRBD2 agrees at 12 bases. The receptor's source is a human donor in good health (CMV status not recorded). Some clones in this sample may be carry-over from other donors' samples. The CDR3 nucleotides read TGCAGCGTAAGAGGAGGGACCGGACTAGCGGGGTCAGATACGCAGTATTTT. Encoded protein: CSVRGGTGLAGSDTQYF.